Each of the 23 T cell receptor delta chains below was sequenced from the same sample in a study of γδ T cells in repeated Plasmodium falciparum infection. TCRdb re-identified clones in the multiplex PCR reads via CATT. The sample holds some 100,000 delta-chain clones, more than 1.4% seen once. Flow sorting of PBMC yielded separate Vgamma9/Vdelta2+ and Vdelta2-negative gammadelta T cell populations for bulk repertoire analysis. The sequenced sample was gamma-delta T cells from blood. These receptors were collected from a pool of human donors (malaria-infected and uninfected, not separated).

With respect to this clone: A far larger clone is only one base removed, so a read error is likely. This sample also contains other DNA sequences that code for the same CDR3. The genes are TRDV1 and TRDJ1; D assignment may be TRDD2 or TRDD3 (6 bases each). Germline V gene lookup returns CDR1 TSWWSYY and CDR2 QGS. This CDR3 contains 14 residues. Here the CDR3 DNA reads TGTGCTCTGGGGGACTCCTTCCGACCTGATAAACTCATCTTT. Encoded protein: CALGDSFRPDKLIF.

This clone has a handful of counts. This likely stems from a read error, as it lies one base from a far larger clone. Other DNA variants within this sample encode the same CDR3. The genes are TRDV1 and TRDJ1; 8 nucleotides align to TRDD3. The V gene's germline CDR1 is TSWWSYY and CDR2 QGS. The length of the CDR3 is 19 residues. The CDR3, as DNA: TGTGCCCTTGGAAAGACCGGGTACTACTGGGGGTCGTACACCGATAAACTCATCTTT. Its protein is CALGKTGYYWGSYTDKLIF.

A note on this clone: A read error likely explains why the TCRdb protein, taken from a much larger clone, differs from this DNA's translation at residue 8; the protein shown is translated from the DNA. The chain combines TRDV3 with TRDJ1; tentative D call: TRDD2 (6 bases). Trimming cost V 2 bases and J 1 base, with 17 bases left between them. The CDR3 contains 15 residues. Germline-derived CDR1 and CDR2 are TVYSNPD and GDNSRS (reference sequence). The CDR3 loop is CAFYTPTIRTDKLIF. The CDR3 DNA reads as TGTGCCTTTTATACTCCTACCATACGCACCGATAAACTCATCTTT. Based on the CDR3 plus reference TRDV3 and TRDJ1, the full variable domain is CDKVTQSSPDQTVASGSEVVLLCTYDTVYSNPDLFWYRIRPDYSFQFVFYGDNSRSEGADFTQGRFSVKHILTQKAFHLVISPVRTEDSATYYCAFYTPTIRTDKLIFGKGTRVTVEP.

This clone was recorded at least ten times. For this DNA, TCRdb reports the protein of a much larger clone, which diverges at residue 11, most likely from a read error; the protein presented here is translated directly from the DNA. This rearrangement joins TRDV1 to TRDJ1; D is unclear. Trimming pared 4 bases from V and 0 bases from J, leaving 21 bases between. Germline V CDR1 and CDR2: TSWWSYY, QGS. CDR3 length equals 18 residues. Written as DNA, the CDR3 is TGTGCTCTTGGGGCACCTAGGGCTGGTTTGGCGTACACCGATAAACTCATCTTT. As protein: CALGAPRAGLAYTDKLIF.

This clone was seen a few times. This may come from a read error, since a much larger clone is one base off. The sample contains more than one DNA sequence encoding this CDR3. CDR3 protein: CALGEGEDLPTATGDTADKLIF. In DNA, the CDR3 is TGTGCTCTTGGGGAAGGAGAGGACCTTCCCACTGCTACTGGGGATACGGCCGATAAACTCATCTTT. The J gene is TRDJ1, the V gene TRDV1; 9 positions match TRDD3. V dropped 2 bases and J dropped 3; count of bases not matched to a gene: 25. This CDR3 comprises 22 residues. CDR1 is TSWWSYY and CDR2 is QGS in the germline V gene.

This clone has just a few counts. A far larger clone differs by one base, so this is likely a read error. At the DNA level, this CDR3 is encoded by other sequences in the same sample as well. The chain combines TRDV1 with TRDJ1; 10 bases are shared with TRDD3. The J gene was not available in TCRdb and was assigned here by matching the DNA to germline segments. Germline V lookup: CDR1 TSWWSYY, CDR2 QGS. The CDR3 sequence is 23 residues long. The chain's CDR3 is CALGRPSETWGIKLTSYTDKLIF. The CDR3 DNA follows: TGTGCTCTTGGGAGGCCTTCGGAGACCTGGGGGATAAAGCTTACGTCCTACACTGATAAACTCATCTTT.

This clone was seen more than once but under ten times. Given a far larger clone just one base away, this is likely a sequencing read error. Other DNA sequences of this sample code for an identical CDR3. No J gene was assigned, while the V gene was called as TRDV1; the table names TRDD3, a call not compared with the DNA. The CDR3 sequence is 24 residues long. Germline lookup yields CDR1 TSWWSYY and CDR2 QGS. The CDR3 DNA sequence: TGTGCTCTTGGGGAACTCAGATCCTACCTCCTTCGTACTGGGGGATATATCCACACCGATAAGCTCATCTTT. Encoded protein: CALGELRSYLLRTGGYIHTDKLIF.

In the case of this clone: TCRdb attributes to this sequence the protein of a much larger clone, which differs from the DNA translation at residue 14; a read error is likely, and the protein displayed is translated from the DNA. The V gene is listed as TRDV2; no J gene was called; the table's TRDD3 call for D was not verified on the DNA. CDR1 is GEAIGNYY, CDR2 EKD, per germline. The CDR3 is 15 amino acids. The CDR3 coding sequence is TGTGCCTACATCTGGGGGTTATCGTACACCGATAAACTCACCTTT. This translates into CAYIWGLSYTDKLTF.

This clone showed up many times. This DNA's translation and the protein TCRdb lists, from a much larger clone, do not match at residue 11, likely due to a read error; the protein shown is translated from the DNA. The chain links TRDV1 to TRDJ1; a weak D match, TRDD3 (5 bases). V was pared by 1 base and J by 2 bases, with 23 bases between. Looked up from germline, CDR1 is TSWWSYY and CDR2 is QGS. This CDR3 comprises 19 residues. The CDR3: CALGEPLRLLEDFTDKLIF. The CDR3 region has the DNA TGTGCTCTTGGGGAACCACTTCGTCTACTGGAGGATTTTACCGATAAACTCATCTTT.

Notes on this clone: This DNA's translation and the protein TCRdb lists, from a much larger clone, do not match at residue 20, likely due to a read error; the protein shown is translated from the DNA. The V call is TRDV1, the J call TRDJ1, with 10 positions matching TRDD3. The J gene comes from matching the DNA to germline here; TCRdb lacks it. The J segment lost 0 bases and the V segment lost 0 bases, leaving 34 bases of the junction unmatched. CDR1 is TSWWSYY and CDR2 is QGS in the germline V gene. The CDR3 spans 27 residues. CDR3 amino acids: CALGELNIAPGPTYWGIGGVYTDKLIF. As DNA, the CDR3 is TGTGCTCTTGGGGAACTAAACATCGCCCCCGGGCCTACATACTGGGGGATTGGCGGGGTCTACACCGATAAACTCATCTTT.

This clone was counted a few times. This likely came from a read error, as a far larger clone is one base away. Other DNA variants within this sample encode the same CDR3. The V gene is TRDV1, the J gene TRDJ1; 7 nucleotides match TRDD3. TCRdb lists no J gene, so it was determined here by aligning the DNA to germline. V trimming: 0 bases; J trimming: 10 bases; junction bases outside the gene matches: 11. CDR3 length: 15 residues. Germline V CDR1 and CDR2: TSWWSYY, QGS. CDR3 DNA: TGTGCTCTTGGGGAACTGAAAGCTGGGGGGTCAAGACTCATCTTT. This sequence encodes CALGELKAGGSRLIF.

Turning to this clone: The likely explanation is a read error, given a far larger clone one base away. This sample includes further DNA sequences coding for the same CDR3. The CDR3 DNA follows: TGTGCTCTTGGGGAAGCCTATACCGATAAACTCATCTTT. Translating gives CALGEAYTDKLIF. The chain is built from TRDV1 and TRDJ1; D is uncertain. This CDR3 contains 13 residues. The germline V gene has CDR1 TSWWSYY and CDR2 QGS. V shed 2 bases and J shed 2 bases, with 6 bases lying between them.

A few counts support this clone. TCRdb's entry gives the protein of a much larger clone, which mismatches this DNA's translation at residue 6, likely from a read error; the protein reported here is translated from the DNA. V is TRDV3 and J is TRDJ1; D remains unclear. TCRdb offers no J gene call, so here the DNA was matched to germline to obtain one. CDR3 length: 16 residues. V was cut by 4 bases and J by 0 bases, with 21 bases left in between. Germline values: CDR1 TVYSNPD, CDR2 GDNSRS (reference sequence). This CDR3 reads CACRPPVTRYTDKLIF. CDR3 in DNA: TGTGCCTGCCGTCCTCCTGTGACAAGGTACACCGATAAACTCATCTTT.

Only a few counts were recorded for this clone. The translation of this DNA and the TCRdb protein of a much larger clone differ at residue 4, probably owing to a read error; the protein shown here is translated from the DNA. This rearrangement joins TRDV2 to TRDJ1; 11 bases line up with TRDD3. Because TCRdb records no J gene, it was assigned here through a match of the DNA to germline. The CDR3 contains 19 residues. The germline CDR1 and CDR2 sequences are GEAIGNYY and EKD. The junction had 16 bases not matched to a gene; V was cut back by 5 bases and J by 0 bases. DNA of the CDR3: TGTGCCTGTGTCCCTATGCTTCTGGGGGATACCCCGTACACCGATAAACTCATCTTT. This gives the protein CACVPMLLGDTPYTDKLIF.

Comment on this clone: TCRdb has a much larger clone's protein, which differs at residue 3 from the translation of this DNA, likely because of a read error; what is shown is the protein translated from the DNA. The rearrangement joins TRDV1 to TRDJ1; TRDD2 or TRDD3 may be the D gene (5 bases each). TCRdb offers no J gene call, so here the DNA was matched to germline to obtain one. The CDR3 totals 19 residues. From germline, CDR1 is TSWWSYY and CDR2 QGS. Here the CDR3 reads CAFGEPYPRGARYTDKLIF. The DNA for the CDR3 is TGTGCTTTTGGGGAACCCTACCCCCGGGGGGCCCGGTACACCGATAAACTCATCTTT.

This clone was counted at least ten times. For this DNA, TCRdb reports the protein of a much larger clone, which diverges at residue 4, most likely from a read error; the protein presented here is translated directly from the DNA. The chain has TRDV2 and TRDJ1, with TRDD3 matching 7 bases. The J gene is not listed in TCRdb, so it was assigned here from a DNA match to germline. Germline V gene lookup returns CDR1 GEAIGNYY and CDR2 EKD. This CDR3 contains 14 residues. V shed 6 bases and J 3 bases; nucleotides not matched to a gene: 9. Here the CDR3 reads CACNPITGADKLIF. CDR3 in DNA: TGTGCCTGTAACCCTATTACTGGGGCCGATAAACTCATCTTT.

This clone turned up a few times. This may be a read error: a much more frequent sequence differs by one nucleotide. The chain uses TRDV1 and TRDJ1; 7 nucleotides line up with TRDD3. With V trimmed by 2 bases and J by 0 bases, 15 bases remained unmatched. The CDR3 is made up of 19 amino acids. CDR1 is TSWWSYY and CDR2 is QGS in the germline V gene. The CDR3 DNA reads TGTGCTCTTGGGGAATCTGGACGCCGAGGATACGAAAACACCGATAAACTCATCTTT. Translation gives CALGESGRRGYENTDKLIF.

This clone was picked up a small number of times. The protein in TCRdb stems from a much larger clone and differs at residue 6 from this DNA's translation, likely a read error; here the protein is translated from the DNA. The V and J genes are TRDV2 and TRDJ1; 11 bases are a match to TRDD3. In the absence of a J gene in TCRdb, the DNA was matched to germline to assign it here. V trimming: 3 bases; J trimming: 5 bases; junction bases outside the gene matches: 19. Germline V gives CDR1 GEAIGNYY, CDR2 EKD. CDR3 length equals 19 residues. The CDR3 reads CACDPTRALGDRDDDKLIF. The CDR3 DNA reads TGTGCCTGTGACCCCACCCGTGCACTGGGGGATAGGGATGATGATAAACTCATCTTT.

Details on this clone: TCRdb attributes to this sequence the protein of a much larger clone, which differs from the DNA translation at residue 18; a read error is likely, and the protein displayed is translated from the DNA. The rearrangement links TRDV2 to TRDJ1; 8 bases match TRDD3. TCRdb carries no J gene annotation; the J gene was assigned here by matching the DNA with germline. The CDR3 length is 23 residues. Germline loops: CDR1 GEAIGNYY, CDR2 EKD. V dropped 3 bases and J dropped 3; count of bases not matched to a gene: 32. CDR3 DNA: TGTGCCTGTGACCGAGTACTGGATCATTCCGCAACTGGGGGTTCTCTCCTGTCCGATAAACTCATCTTT. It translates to CACDRVLDHSATGGSLLSDKLIF.

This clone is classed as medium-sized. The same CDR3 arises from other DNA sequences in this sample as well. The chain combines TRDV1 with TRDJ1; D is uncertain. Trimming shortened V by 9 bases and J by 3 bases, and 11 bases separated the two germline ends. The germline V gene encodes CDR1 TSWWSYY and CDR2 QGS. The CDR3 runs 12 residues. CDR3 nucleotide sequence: TGTGCTCTGGGAGTCGGTGCCGATAAACTCATCTTT. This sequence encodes CALGVGADKLIF.

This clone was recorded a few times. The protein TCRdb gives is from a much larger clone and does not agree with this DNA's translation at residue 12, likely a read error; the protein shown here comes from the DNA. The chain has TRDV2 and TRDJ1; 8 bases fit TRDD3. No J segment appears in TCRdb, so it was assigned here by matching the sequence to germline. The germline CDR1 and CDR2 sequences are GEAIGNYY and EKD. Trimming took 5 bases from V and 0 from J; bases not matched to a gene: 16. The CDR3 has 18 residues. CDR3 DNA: TGTGCCTGTGCCCGTAGAACTTGGGGATACCCGGACACCGATAAACTCATCTTT. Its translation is CACARRTWGYPDTDKLIF.

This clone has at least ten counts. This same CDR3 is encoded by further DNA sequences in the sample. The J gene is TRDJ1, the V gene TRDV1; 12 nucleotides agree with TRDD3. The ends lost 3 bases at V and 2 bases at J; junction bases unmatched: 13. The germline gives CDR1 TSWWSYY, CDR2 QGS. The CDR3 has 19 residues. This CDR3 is CALGEISGWGIRGTDKLIF. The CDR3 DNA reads TGTGCTCTTGGGGAGATTTCCGGCTGGGGGATACGTGGAACCGATAAACTCATCTTT.

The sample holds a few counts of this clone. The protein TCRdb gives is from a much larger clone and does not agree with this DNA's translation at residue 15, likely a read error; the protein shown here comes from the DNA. CDR3 amino acids: CAFKGPLWGILAYTNKLIF. For the CDR3, the DNA is TGTGCCTTTAAAGGTCCTCTTTGGGGGATACTGGCGTACACCAATAAACTCATCTTT. This rearrangement joins TRDV3 to TRDJ1; 10 bases align to TRDD3. Germline assignment: CDR1 TVYSNPD and CDR2 GDNSRS (reference sequence). The CDR3 runs 19 residues.